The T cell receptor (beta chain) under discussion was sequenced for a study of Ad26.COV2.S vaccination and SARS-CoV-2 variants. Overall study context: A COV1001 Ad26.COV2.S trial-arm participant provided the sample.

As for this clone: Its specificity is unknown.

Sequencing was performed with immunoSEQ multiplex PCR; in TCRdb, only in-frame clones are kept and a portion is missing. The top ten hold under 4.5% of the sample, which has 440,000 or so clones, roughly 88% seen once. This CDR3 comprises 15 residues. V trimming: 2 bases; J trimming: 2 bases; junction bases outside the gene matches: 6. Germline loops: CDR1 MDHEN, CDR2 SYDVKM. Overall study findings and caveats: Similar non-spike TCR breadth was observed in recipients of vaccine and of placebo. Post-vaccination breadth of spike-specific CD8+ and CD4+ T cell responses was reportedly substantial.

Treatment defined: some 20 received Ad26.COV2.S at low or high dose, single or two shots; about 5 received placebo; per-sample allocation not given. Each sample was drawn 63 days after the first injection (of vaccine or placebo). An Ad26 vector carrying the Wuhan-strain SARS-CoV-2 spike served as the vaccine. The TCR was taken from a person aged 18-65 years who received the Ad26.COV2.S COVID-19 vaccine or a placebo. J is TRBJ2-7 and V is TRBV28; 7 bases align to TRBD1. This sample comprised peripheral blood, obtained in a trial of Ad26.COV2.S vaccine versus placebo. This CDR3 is CASSLAGTEAYEQYF. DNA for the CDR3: TGTGCCAGCAGTTTAGCCGGGACAGAGGCCTACGAGCAGTACTTC.